These 3 T cell receptor beta chains were sequenced from one sample in a study of T cells after somatic rescue of genetic block. The repertoire was sequenced with immunoSEQ multiplex PCR; TCRdb's copy has only in-frame clones and lacks some. The sample lists about 88,000 clones, 80% to 90% seen once, with more than 1.5% in the top ten. Sequencing was done on a sample of peripheral blood mononuclear cells (PBMCs). These receptors were obtained from a woman between 18 and 29 years old.

The chain carries TRBV29-1 and TRBJ2-3; 13 bases map to TRBD2. The CDR3 runs to 14 residues. CDR1 and CDR2 from the germline V gene are SQVTM and ANQGSEA. The V and J ends lost 5 bases and 5 bases, in that order; junction bases with no gene match: 4. The CDR3 DNA reads as TGCAGCGTTATGGGACTAGCGGGATTAGATACGCAGTATTTT. Its protein is CSVMGLAGLDTQYF.

The genes are TRBV4-2 and TRBJ1-2; D is possibly TRBD1 (5 bases). CDR1 is LGHNA, CDR2 YNFKEQ, per germline. Deletions cut 0 bases from V and 3 bases from J, with 14 bases between. The CDR3 has 16 amino acids. CDR3 in amino acids: CASSQDRGGRDYGYTF. For the CDR3, the DNA is TGTGCCAGCAGCCAAGATAGGGGAGGGAGGGACTATGGCTACACCTTC.

This chain uses TRBV5-1 with TRBJ1-3, with D uncertain. The germline V and J ends were trimmed by 3 bases and 0 bases, with 10 bases remaining between them. The V gene's germline CDR1 is SGHRS and CDR2 YFSETQ. This CDR3 comprises 15 residues. The CDR3 bases are TGCGCCAGCAGCTGGGCGGAATCCTCTGGAAACACCATATATTTT. This translates into CASSWAESSGNTIYF.